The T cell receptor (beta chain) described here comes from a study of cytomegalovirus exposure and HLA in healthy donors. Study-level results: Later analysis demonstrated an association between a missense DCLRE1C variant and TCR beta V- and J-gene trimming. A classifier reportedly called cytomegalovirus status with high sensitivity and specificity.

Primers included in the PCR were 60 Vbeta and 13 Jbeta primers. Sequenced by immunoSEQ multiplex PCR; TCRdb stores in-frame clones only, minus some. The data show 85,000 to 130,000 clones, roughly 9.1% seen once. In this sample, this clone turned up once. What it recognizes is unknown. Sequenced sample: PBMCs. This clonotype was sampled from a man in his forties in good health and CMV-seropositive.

The CDR3 spells CASSVGLAGVETQYF. The CDR3 DNA reads as TGTGCCAGCAGCGTAGGATTAGCGGGAGTAGAGACCCAGTACTTC. The chain combines TRBV9 with TRBJ2-5; 9 bases map to TRBD2. Germline V CDR1 and CDR2: SGDLS, YYNGEE. The CDR3 has 15 residues. The junction had 4 bases not matched to a gene; V was cut back by 0 bases and J by 4 bases.